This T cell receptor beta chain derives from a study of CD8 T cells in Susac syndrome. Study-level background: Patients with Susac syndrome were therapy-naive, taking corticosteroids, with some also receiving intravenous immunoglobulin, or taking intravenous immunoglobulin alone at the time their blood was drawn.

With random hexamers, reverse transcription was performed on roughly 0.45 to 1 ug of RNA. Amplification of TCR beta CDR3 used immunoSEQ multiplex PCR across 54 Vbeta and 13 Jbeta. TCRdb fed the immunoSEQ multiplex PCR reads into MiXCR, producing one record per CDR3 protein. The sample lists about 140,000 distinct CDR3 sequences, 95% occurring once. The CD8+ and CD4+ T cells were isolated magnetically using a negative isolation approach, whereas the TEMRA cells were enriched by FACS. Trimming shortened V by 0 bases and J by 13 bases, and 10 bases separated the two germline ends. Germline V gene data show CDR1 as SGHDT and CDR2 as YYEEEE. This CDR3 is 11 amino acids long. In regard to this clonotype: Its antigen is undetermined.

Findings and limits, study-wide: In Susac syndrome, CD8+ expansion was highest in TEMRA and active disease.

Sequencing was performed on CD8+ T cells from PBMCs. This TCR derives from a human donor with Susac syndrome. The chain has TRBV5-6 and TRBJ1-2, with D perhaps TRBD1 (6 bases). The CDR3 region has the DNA TGTGCCAGCAGCTTGGAAAGGGGGACCACCTTC. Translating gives CASSLERGTTF.